Given below is one T cell receptor beta chain in context. The antigen is undetermined. The authors built TCR beta libraries using iRepertoire HTBI primers and Arm-PCR of CDR3 regions. TCRdb re-called the multiplex PCR reads with MiXCR, one entry per CDR3 protein. The repertoire includes 400,000 to 500,000 distinct CDR3 sequences, about 15% of them detected once, and approximately 15% sits in the top ten. The data are from a study of regulatory T cells in long-lasting Graves disease. Notes on the study in general: New patients shared more than 750 public clonotypes, fewer than the 2,500 to 3,000 shared by persistent patients.

Trimming stripped 2 bases from V and 3 bases from J, with 12 bases between. The CDR3 length is 14 residues. Germline-derived CDR1 and CDR2 are SGHRS and YFSETQ. Regarding time point: newly diagnosed GD, antithyroid drugs for less than 3 months. From RNA extracted from PBMCs, the TCR library was made. This sample also belongs to another study, concerning T cells in Graves' hyperthyroidism and ophthalmopathy. That paper adds: Stability of Graves' hyperthyroidism was defined as absent ophthalmopathy progression within 18 months. Blood held most thyroid clonotypes expanded above 0.001 frequency.

V and J are TRBV5-1 and TRBJ2-7; the D call may be TRBD1 or TRBD2 (5 bases each). This clonotype was sampled from a woman aged 45-65 years with Graves disease. The input for sequencing was peripheral blood mononuclear cells (PBMCs), taken at new diagnosis, from a patient treated with antithyroid drugs. Here the CDR3 reads CASSFLGESYEQYF. The CDR3 DNA reads as TGCGCCAGCAGCTTTTTAGGGGAGAGCTACGAGCAGTACTTC.